One T cell receptor beta chain is described in this entry. Its cognate antigen is unknown. This table comes from immunoSEQ multiplex PCR, and its TCRdb copy is limited to in-frame clones, with some not included. The table shows hundreds of thousands of clones, with around 93% occurring only once. This sample was included in a study of T cell responses to AZD1222 COVID-19 vaccine. Study outcomes and limitations: Once two AZD1222 doses were given, Spike-specific TCR breadth and depth went up.

Germline CDR1 is SGHDT and CDR2 is YYEEEE. The length of the CDR3 is 14 residues. Trimming took 4 bases from V and 4 from J, leaving 9 bases between them. Second-dose intervals near 4 or 12 weeks were combined. The chain is built from TRBV5-6 and TRBJ1-6; weak D call: TRBD1 (6 bases). The sequenced sample was peripheral blood, obtained 28 days after the second AZD1222 dose. The TCR sequence derives from an adult who received the AZD1222 COVID-19 vaccine. CDR3 sequence reads: CASSIQGYNSPLHF. The CDR3 DNA sequence: TGTGCCAGCAGCATACAGGGTTATAATTCACCCCTCCACTTT.